This is a list of T cell receptor beta chains from one sample in a study of cytomegalovirus exposure and HLA in healthy donors. Generated by immunoSEQ multiplex PCR, the TCRdb table keeps only in-frame clones and is missing some. The sample contains 180,000 or so clones, less than 85% of which appear only once. Sequenced input: PBMCs. The receptors were gathered from a male donor in good health and CMV-seronegative. Each CDR3 is given with its conserved first and last residue. D genes are given only for firm matches. Where a row states a size, it is once, few, many or the class of an expanded clone; other rows omit it.

v_call	clone_size	d_call	j_call	cdr3_nt	cdr3_aa
TRBV11-2	.	.	TRBJ2-3	TGTGCCAGCAGACCTTGGGGAGCATTCACAGATACGCAGTATTTT	CASRPWGAFTDTQYF
TRBV6-5	.	.	TRBJ1-1	TGCACTGTTGGGAACACTGAAGCTTTCTTT	CTVGNTEAFF
TRBV28	few	.	TRBJ1-2	TGTGCCAGCAGTTTGGGGGGTGTCTATGGCTACACCTTC	CASSLGGVYGYTF
TRBV7-2	.	TRBD2	TRBJ2-7	TGTGCCAGCAGCCTCCAGTGGGGGGGTATCGGCGAGCAGTACTTC	CASSLQWGGIGEQYF
TRBV5-4	.	.	TRBJ1-2	TGTGCCAGCAGCGACCAGACAGCCATTACTTACTATGGCTACACCTTC	CASSDQTAITYYGYTF
TRBV21-1	.	.	TRBJ2-7	TGTGCCTGTAGAGGCGTAGCGGACTCCTACGAGCAGTACTTC	CACRGVADSYEQYF
TRBV2	.	.	TRBJ2-2	TGTGCCAGCAGGCCGGGACAGAACACCGGGGAGCTGTTTTTT	CASRPGQNTGELFF
TRBV6-1	.	.	TRBJ2-5	TGTGCCAGCAGTGGCCCAGGGGCCCAGTACTTC	CASSGPGAQYF
TRBV11-2	.	.	TRBJ1-1	TGTGCCAGCAGCTTTGGGAGGACAATGAACACTGAAGCTTTCTTT	CASSFGRTMNTEAFF
TRBV2	.	.	TRBJ1-5	TGTGCCAGCCAGAAAGGCGGACAGCCCCAGCATTTT	CASQKGGQPQHF
TRBV27	.	TRBD2	TRBJ2-7	TGTGCCAGCGGGACTAGCGGGGGCTACGAGCAGTACTTC	CASGTSGGYEQYF
TRBV2	.	.	TRBJ2-4	TGTGCCAGCAGTGAAGAGGAGGGACAGTACATTCAGTACTTC	CASSEEEGQYIQYF
TRBV5-1	.	.	TRBJ2-5	TGCGCCAGCAGCTTTGGGGACACTCAAGAGACCCAGTACTTC	CASSFGDTQETQYF
TRBV27	.	.	TRBJ1-6	TGTGCCAGCAGTATAGAAGAAAATTCACCCCTCCACTTT	CASSIEENSPLHF
TRBV7-2	.	TRBD1	TRBJ1-2	TGTGCCAGCAGCCTAGGGACAGGGTGGGGTGGCTACACCTTC	CASSLGTGWGGYTF
TRBV2	once	TRBD2	TRBJ2-7	TGTGCCAGCAGTGGGTCCGGGACTATCTACGAGCAGTACTTC	CASSGSGTIYEQYF
TRBV15	.	TRBD1	TRBJ2-3	TGTGCCACCAGCAGGCTCCGGGACAGGGGCACAGATACGCAGTATTTT	CATSRLRDRGTDTQYF
TRBV7-2	.	.	TRBJ1-2	TGTGCCAGCAGCTTGGAGGGCTATGGCTACACCTTC	CASSLEGYGYTF
TRBV15	few	.	TRBJ2-5	TGTGCCACCAGCAGCGGTTACGTGGAGACCCAGTACTTC	CATSSGYVETQYF
TRBV7-2	.	.	TRBJ2-7	TGTGCCAGCAGCTTAGACGGGGCGGGGTCCTCCTACGAGCAGTACTTC	CASSLDGAGSSYEQYF
TRBV7-9	.	.	TRBJ1-4	TGTGCCAGCAGCTTACTCTCCAGGGGAAGGGGTGAAAAACTGTTTTTT	CASSLLSRGRGEKLFF
TRBV29-1	.	.	TRBJ1-1	TGCAGCGTGGGGGCCATGAACACTGAAGCTTTCTTT	CSVGAMNTEAFF
TRBV9	.	TRBD1	TRBJ1-4	TGTGCCAGCAGCGAGTTACAGGGGGGCGCAACTAATGAAAAACTGTTTTTT	CASSELQGGATNEKLFF
TRBV5-1	.	TRBD2	TRBJ2-2	TGCGCCAGCAGCTGGGGACAGCCACGACTAGCGGGACAGGGCACCGGGGAGCTGTTTTTT	CASSWGQPRLAGQGTGELFF
TRBV9	.	TRBD2	TRBJ2-1	TGTGCCAGCAGCCTTAGCGGGAGCTCCTACAATGAGCAGTTCTTC	CASSLSGSSYNEQFF
TRBV27	.	.	TRBJ1-2	TGTGCCAGCAGTTTTGGTCAGGGGATCTATGGCTACACCTTC	CASSFGQGIYGYTF
TRBV19	.	TRBD1	TRBJ1-5	TGTGCCAGTAGGGCCCAAGGACAGGGTAGCAATCAGCCCCAGCATTTT	CASRAQGQGSNQPQHF
TRBV15	.	.	TRBJ2-1	TGTGCCACCAGCAGAGATGGTGGCAGGGCCTACAATGAGCAGTTCTTC	CATSRDGGRAYNEQFF
TRBV6-1	.	TRBD1	TRBJ2-3	TGTGCCAGCAGAGAACAGGGGGCTGTGGCAGATACGCAGTATTTT	CASREQGAVADTQYF
TRBV30	.	.	TRBJ2-6	TGTGCCTGGAAGCACAGCCACTCTGGGGCCAACGTCCTGACTTTC	CAWKHSHSGANVLTF
TRBV7-2	.	TRBD1	TRBJ1-1	TGTGCCAGCTCGGGACAGAAAAACACTGAAGCTTTCTTT	CASSGQKNTEAFF
TRBV6-5	.	TRBD1	TRBJ1-1	TGTGCCAGCAGTTACTCGATTAGTCTAAACAGGGGTGAGGCTTTCTTT	CASSYSISLNRGEAFF
TRBV5-1	.	TRBD1	TRBJ2-7	TGCGCCAGCGCCCTAGCAGGGGGCGACTACGAGCAGTACTTC	CASALAGGDYEQYF
TRBV11-3	.	TRBD2	TRBJ2-1	TGTGCCAGCAGCTGGACTAGCGGGAGAGCATCGGGAGAGCAGTTCTTC	CASSWTSGRASGEQFF
TRBV19	.	TRBD2	TRBJ2-1	TGTGCCAGTAGTGATAGCGGGAGGATACAGTTCTTC	CASSDSGRIQFF
TRBV5-6	.	TRBD2	TRBJ2-7	TGTGCCAGCAGCAGTCAGAAATGGGGACTACAAATCTACGAGCAGTACTTC	CASSSQKWGLQIYEQYF